What follows are 17 T cell receptor beta chains derived from one specimen sequenced in a study of tumor and adjacent non-tumor tissue in lung cancer. No cell sorting was done before RNA was extracted from the tissue. TCRbeta libraries were built with three rounds of nested PCR, modified from ARM-PCR. Each CDR3 protein is one row after TCRdb ran MiXCR on the multiplex PCR reads. The sample contains tens of thousands of distinct CDR3 sequences, around four fifths of which appear only once. Sequenced: lung tumor tissue. The receptors stem from a woman aged 50 to 65 with non-small cell lung cancer.

This clonotype was detected only a few times. V gene TRBV7-9 combines with J gene TRBJ1-6; weak D call: TRBD1 (6 bases). V dropped 0 bases and J dropped 7 bases, with 7 bases sitting between them. CDR3 size: 14 residues. Germline V gene sequence: CDR1 SEHNR, CDR2 FQNEAQ (reference sequence). CDR3: CASSLATGNSPLHF. CDR3 nucleotides: TGTGCCAGCAGCTTAGCTACAGGGAATTCACCCCTCCACTTT. Full variable domain (missing parts from reference TRBV7-9 and TRBJ1-6): DTGVSQNPRHKITKRGQNVTFRCDPISEHNRLYWYRQTLGQGPEFLTYFQNEAQLEKSRLLSDRFSAERPKGSFSTLEIQRTEQGDSAMYLCASSLATGNSPLHFGNGTRLTVT.

As concerns this clonotype: The junction does not match germline at one end; this may be a read error. The V call is TRBV11-1, the J call TRBJ2-7; D is ambiguous. Germline V gene lookup returns CDR1 SGHAT and CDR2 FQDESV (reference sequence). The CDR3 is made up of 13 amino acids. The CDR3 loop is CASSLAVVSEQYF. As DNA, the CDR3 is TGTGCCAGTAGCTTAGCAGTTGTGTCCGAACAGTACTTC.

The J gene is TRBJ2-1, the V gene TRBV11-2; 8 bases match TRBD2. Germline V gene data show CDR1 as SGHAT and CDR2 as FQNNGV. The ends lost 9 bases at V and 12 bases at J; junction bases unmatched: 16. The CDR3 totals 14 residues. CDR3 loop: CASSFKREYGGQFF. For the CDR3, the DNA is TGTGCCAGTAGTTTCAAGCGGGAGTACGGTGGGCAGTTCTTC.

This rearrangement joins TRBV2 to TRBJ2-6, with unresolved D. Looked up from germline, CDR1 is SNHLY and CDR2 is FYNNEI. This CDR3 is built from 16 residues. Between the trimmed V and J ends, which lost 1 base and 0 bases, there was a span of 7 bases. The CDR3 coding sequence is TGTGCCAGCAGTGAAGGCCTGATCTCTGGGGCCAACGTCCTGACTTTC. It specifies CASSEGLISGANVLTF.

For this clonotype: A much larger clone differs from this one at a single base, so this may be a read error. The chain has TRBV7-9 and TRBJ2-7, with D unresolved. The CDR3 has 12 amino acids. CDR1 and CDR2 from the germline V gene are SEHNR and FQNEAQ (reference sequence). Between the trimmed V and J ends, which lost 5 bases and 6 bases, there was a span of 11 bases. Here the CDR3 DNA reads TGTGCCAGCAGCCTATACACGGGCGAGCAGTACTTC. It codes for CASSLYTGEQYF.

Points on this clonotype: A much larger clone lies one base from this, so it may be a read error. The V call is TRBV28, the J call TRBJ1-4; D may be TRBD1 (6 bases). Trimming removed 3 bases from V and 3 bases from J, with 14 bases in between. The germline V gene has CDR1 MDHEN and CDR2 SYDVKM. CDR3 length: 16 residues. CDR3 nucleotides: TGTGCCAGCAGTTTCCAGGGGACGGCGGCTAATGAAAAACTGTTTTTT. Its translation: CASSFQGTAANEKLFF. The full variable domain, its missing parts supplied by reference TRBV28 and TRBJ1-4, is DVKVTQSSRYLVKRTGEKVFLECVQDMDHENMFWYRQDPGLGLRLIYFSYDVKMKEKGDIPEGYSVSREKKERFSLILESASTNQTSMYLCASSFQGTAANEKLFFGSGTQLSVL.

Worth noting for this clonotype: As the CDR3 is not closed by the conserved phenylalanine or tryptophan, this likely results from a read error. The rearrangement uses TRBV4-1 and TRBJ2-3; 10 nucleotides align to TRBD1. CDR1 is MGHRA and CDR2 is YSYEKL in the germline V gene. The CDR3 covers 16 residues. The CDR3 is CASSQFGTGVTDTQYS. CDR3 nucleotide sequence: TGTGCCAGCAGCCAATTTGGGACAGGGGTCACAGATACGCAGTATTCT.

Of note for this clonotype: An end of the junction does not agree with germline; a read error may underlie this. The genes are TRBV29-1 and TRBJ2-2; D perhaps matches TRBD2 (5 bases). Germline assignment: CDR1 SQVTM and CDR2 ANQGSEA. This CDR3 contains 15 residues. For the CDR3, the DNA is TGTAGCGCTCATCTCTCTCTCGCGAACACCGGGGAGTTGCTTTTT. Amino acids: CSAHLSLANTGELLF.

This clonotype showed up just a few times. This clone may be a read error of a much larger clone one base away. The rearrangement joins TRBV6-2 or TRBV6-3 to TRBJ2-3, with D possibly matching TRBD2 (5 bases). Germline V gene lookup returns CDR1 MNHEY and CDR2 SVGEGT. There are 15 residues in the CDR3. Written as DNA, the CDR3 is TGTGCCAGCGGTTACAGTCCCGGGGACACAGATACGCAGTATTTT. It codes for CASGYSPGDTDTQYF.

As to this clonotype: No conserved phenylalanine or tryptophan is present at the end of the CDR3, so a read error is the likely explanation. It is unclear where the CDR3 begins or ends on the DNA, so no DNA is shown, and the CDR3 is as TCRdb lists it. V gene TRBV29-1 combines with J gene TRBJ1-1; the table's D gene call, TRBD1, was not cross checked with the DNA. The CDR3 numbers 15 amino acids, ends counted. The germline gives CDR1 SQVTM, CDR2 ANQGSEA. CDR3 sequence: CSVEGAQGAVTETFL.

On this clonotype: This could be a read error, since a much larger clone is one nucleotide away. The chain carries TRBV28 and TRBJ1-2, with D unresolved. The CDR3 length is 11 residues. In germline, CDR1 is MDHEN, CDR2 SYDVKM. The CDR3 coding sequence is TGTACCAGCAGAGCTAACTATGGCTACACCTTC. This gives the protein CTSRANYGYTF.

This clonotype was observed many times. The chain combines TRBV12-5 with TRBJ1-1, with 7 bases lining up with TRBD1. Germline CDR1 reads LGHNT; CDR2 reads FRNRAP. This CDR3 is built from 13 residues. V was pared by 5 bases and J by 3 bases, with 3 bases of the junction left unmatched. The chain's CDR3 is CASGPQGHTEAFF. CDR3 DNA sequence: TGTGCTAGTGGTCCACAGGGGCACACTGAAGCTTTCTTT.

About this clonotype: Given a much more abundant clone one base away, this may be a read error. V is TRBV11-2 and J is TRBJ2-5; TRBD1 might be the D (5 bases). CDR1 and CDR2 (germline): SGHAT, FQNNGV. Trimming left V 5 bases short and J 3 bases short, with 10 bases between. The CDR3 length is 13 residues. In DNA, the CDR3 is TGTGCCAGCAGCGGGCAAGGGGAAGAGACCCAGTACTTC. Protein: CASSGQGEETQYF.

As regards this clonotype: Mismatch with germline at one junction end may stem from a read error. V usage is TRBV6-1 and J usage is TRBJ2-6; 9 nucleotides agree with TRBD2. Per the germline V gene, CDR1 is MNHNS and CDR2 is SASEGT. CDR3 length equals 17 residues. The CDR3 region has the DNA TGTGCCAGCAGTGATGTAGCGGGAGTAAATGGGGTCAACGTCCTGACTTTC. It is translated as CASSDVAGVNGVNVLTF.

This clonotype was seen repeatedly, ten times or more. The V gene is TRBV6-1, the J gene TRBJ1-2, with 8 bases matching TRBD1. Unmatched junction bases numbered 14, after V lost 6 bases and J lost 8 bases. The germline V gene has CDR1 MNHNS and CDR2 SASEGT. The length of the CDR3 is 15 residues. The CDR3 sequence: CASSEGRQGPAGYTF. As DNA, the CDR3 is TGTGCCAGCAGCGAGGGGAGACAGGGGCCAGCGGGCTACACCTTC.

With respect to this clonotype: One junction end does not reproduce the germline sequence, and a read error may be involved. The chain uses TRBV6-5 and TRBJ1-6; possible D gene TRBD1, 5 bases. The CDR3 contains 17 residues. CDR1 is MNHEY, CDR2 SVGAGI, per germline. DNA of the CDR3: TGTGCCAGCAGTTACTCGAGAAGGGGTTGGGAAAATTCACCCGTCCATTTT. It is translated as CASSYSRRGWENSPVHF.

The chain carries TRBV20-1 and TRBJ2-3, with unresolved D. Germline assignment: CDR1 DFQATT and CDR2 SNEGSKA (reference sequence). The CDR3 covers 16 residues. V lost 0 bases to trimming and J lost 3 bases, with 16 bases between them. The CDR3 DNA sequence: TGCAGTGCTAGAGAGGCAGGCCTATTAACGACAGATACGCAGTATTTT. Protein product: CSAREAGLLTTDTQYF.